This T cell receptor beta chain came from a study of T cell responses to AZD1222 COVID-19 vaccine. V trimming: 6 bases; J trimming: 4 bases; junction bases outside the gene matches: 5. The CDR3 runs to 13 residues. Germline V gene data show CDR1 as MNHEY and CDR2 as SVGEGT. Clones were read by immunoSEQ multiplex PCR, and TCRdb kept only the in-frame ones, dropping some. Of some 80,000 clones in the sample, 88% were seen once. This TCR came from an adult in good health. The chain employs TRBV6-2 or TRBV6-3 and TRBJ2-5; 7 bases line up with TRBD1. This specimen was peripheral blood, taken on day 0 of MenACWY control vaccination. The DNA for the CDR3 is TGTGCCAGCAGCCCGGGACAGATAGAGACCCAGTACTTC. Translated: CASSPGQIETQYF.